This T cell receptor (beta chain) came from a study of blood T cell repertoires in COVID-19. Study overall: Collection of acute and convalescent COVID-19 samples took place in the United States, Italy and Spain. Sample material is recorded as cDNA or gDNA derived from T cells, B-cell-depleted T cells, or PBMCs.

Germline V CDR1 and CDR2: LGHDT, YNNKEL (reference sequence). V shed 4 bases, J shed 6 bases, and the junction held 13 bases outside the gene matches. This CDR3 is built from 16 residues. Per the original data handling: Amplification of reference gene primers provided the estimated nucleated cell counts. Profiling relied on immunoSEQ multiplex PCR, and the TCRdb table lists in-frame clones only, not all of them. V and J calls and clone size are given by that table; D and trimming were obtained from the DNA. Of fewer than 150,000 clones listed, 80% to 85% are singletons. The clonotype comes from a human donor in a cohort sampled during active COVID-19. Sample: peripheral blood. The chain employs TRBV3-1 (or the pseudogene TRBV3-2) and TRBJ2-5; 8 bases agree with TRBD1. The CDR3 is CASSLLWGQGAKTQYF. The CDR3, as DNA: TGTGCCAGCAGCCTCCTTTGGGGGCAGGGGGCAAAGACCCAGTACTTC.